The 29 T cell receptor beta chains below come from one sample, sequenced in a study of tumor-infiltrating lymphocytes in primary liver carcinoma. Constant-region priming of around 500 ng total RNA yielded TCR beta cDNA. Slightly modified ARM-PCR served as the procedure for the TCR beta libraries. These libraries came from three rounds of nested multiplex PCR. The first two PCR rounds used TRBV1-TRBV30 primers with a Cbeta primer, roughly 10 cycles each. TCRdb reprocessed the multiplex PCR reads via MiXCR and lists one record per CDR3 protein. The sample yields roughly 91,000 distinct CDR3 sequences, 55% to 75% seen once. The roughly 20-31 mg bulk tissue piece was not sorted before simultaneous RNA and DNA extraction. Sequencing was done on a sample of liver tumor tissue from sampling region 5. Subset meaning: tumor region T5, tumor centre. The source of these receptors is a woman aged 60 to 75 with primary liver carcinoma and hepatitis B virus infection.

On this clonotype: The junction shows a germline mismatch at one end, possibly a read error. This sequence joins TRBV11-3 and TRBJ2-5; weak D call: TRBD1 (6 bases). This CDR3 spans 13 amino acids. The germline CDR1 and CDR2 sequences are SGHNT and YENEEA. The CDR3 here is CASAQGSQETQYF. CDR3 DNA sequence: TGTGCCAGCGCACAGGGTTCACAAGAGACCCAGTACTTT.

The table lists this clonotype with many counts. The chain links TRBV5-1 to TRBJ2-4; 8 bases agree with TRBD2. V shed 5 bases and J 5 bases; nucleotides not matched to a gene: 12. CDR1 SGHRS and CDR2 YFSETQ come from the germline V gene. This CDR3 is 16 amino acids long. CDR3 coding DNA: TGCGCCAGCAGTCTAGCGGGTTCGACCCTCCAAAACATTCAGTACTTC. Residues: CASSLAGSTLQNIQYF. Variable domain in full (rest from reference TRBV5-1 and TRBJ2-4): KAGVTQTPRYLIKTRGQQVTLSCSPISGHRSVSWYQQTPGQGLQFLFEYFSETQRNKGNFPGRFSGRQFSNSRSEMNVSTLELGDSALYLCASSLAGSTLQNIQYFGAGTRLSVL.

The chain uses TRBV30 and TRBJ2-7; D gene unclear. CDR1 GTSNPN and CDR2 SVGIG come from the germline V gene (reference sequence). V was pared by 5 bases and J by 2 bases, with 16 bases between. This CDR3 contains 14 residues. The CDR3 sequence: CAWGRIARTYEQYF. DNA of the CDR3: TGTGCCTGGGGTAGAATTGCGAGAACCTACGAGCAGTACTTC.

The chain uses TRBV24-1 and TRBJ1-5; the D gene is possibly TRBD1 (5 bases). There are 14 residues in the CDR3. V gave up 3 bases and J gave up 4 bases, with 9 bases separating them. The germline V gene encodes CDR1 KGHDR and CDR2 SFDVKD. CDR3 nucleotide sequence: TGTGCCACCAGTGATGGTCAGGGTAATCAGCCCCAGCATTTT. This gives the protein CATSDGQGNQPQHF.

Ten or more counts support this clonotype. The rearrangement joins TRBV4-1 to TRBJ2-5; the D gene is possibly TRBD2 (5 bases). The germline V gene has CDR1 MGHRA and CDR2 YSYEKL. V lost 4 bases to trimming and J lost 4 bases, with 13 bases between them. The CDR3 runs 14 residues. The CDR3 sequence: CASSPKDWGETQYF. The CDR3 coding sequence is TGCGCCAGCAGCCCAAAGGACTGGGGAGAGACCCAGTACTTC.

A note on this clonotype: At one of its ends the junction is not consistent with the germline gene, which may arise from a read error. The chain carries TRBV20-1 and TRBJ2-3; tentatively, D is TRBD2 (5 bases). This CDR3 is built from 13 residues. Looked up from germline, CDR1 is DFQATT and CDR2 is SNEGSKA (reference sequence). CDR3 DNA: TGCAGTGCTAGTTGGGAGCGCATAGATACACAGTATTTT. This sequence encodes CSASWERIDTQYF.

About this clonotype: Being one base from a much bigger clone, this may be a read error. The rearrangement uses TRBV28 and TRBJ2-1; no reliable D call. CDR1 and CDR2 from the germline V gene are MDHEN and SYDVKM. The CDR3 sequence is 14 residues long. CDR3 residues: CASSSPGPVSEQSF. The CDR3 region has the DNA TGTGCCAGCAGTTCCCCTGGGCCCGTCAGTGAGCAGTCCTTC.

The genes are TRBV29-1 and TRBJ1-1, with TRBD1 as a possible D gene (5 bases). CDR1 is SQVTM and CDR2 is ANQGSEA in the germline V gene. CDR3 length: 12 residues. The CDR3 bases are TGCAACGTAGGACATGGGGGGACTGAAGCTTTCTTT. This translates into CNVGHGGTEAFF.

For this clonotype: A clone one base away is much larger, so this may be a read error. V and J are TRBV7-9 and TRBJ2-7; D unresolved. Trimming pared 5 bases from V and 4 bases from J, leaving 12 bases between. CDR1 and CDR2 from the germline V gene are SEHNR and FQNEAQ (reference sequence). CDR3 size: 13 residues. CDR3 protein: CASSPNLLYEQYF. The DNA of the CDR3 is TGTGCCAGCAGCCCCAACCTCCTGTACGAGCAGTACTTC.

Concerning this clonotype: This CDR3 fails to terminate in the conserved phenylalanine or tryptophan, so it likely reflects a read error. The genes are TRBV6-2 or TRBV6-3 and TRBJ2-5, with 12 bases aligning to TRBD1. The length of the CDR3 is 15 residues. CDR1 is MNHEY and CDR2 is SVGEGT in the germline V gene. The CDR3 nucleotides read TGTGCCAGCTGTTACTCGGGACAGGGGGCAGGGACCCAGTACTTA. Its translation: CASCYSGQGAGTQYL.

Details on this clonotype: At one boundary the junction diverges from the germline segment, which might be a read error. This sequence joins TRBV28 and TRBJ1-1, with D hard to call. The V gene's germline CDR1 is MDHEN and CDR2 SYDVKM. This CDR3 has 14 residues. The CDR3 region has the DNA TGTACCAGCAGCCAACCTTCGGACGTCACTGAAGCTTTCTTT. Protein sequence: CTSSQPSDVTEAFF.

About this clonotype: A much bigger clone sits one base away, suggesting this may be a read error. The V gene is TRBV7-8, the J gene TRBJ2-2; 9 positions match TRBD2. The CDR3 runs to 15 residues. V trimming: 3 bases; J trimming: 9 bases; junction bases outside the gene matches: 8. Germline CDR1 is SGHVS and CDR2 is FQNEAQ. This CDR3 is CASSFSGRVIRELFF. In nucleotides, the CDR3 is TGTGCCAGCAGCTTTAGCGGGAGAGTGATCAGGGAGCTGTTTTTT.

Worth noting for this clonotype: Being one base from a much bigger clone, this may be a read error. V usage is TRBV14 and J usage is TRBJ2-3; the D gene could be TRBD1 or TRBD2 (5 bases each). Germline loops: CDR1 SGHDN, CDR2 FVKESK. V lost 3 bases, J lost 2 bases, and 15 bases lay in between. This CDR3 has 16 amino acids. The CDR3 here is CASSHETGAPTDTQYF. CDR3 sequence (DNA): TGTGCCAGCAGCCACGAGACCGGGGCACCCACAGATACGCAGTATTTT. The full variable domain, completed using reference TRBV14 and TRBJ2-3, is EAGVTQFPSHSVIEKGQTVTLRCDPISGHDNLYWYRRVMGKEIKFLLHFVKESKQDESGMPNNRFLAERTGGTYSTLKVQPAELEDSGVYFCASSHETGAPTDTQYFGPGTRLTVL.

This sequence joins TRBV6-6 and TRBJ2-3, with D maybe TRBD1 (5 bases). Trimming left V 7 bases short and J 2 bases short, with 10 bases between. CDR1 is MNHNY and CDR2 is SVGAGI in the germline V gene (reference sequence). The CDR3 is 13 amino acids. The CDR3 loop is CASNPTVTDTQYF. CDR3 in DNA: TGTGCCAGCAACCCGACAGTCACAGATACGCAGTATTTT.

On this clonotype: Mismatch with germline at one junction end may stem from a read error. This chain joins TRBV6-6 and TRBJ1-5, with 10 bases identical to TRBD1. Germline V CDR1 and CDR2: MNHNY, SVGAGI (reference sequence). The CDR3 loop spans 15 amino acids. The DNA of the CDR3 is TGTGTCAGCATCCGTGGACAGGGGGGCAATCAGCCACAGCATTTT. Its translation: CVSIRGQGGNQPQHF.

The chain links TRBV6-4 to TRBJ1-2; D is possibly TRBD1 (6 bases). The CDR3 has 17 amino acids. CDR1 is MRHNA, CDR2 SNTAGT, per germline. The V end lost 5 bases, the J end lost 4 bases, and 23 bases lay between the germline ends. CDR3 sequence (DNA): TGTGCCAGCAGTCCTCGCTTTATACAGGGAAGGGGCTATGGCTACACCTTC. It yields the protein CASSPRFIQGRGYGYTF.

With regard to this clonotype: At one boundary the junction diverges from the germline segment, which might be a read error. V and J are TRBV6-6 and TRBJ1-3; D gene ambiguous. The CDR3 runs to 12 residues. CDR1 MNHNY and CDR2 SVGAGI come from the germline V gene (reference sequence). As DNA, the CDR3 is TGTGCCAGCAGTTGCTCTGGAAACGCCATATATTTT. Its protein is CASSCSGNAIYF.

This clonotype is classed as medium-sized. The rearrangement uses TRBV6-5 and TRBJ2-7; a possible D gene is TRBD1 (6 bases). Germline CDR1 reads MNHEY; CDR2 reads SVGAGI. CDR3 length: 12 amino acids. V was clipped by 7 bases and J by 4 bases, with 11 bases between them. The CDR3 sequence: CASTSRGYEQYF. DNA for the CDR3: TGTGCCAGCACTTCCAGGGGTTACGAGCAGTACTTC.

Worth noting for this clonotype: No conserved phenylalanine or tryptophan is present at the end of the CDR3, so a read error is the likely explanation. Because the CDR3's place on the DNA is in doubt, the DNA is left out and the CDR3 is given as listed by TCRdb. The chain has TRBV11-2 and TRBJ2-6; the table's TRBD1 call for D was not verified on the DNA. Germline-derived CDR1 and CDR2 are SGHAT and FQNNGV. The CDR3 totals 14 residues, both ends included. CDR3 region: CASSPPSGANALIS.

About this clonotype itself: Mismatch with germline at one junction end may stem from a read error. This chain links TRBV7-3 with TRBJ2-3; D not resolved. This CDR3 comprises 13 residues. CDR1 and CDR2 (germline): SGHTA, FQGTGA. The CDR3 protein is CASSLAKSDMQYF. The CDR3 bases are TGTGCCAGCAGTTTGGCCAAATCAGATATGCAGTATTTT.

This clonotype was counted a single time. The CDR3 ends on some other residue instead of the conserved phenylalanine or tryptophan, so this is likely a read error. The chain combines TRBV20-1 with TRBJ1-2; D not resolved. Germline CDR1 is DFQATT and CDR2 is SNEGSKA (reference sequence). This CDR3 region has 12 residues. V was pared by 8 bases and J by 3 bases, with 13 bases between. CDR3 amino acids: CSLQNPYYGYTS. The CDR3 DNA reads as TGCAGTCTACAGAATCCGTACTATGGCTACACCTCC.

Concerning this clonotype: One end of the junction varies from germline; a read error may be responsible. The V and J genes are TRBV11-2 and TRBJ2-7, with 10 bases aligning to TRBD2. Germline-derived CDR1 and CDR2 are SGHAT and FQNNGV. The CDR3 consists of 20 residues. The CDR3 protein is CASSAISRQAGGQRPYEQYF. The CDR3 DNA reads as TGCGCCAGCAGCGCCATTTCCCGACAAGCGGGAGGGCAGAGACCCTACGAGCAGTACTTC.

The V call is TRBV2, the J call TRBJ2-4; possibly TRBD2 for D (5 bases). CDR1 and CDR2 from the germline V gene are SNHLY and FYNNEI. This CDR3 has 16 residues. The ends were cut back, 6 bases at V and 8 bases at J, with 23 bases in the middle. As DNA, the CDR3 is TGTGCCAGCAGGTGGGTGAGGGAAGTTCAATTCGACATTCAGTACTTC. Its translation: CASRWVREVQFDIQYF.

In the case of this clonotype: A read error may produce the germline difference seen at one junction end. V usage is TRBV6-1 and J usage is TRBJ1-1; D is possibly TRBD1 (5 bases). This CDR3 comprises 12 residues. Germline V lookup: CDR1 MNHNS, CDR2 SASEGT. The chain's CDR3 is CASSVGPTEAFF. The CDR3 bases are TGCGCCAGCAGTGTGGGGCCCACTGAAGCTTTCTTT.

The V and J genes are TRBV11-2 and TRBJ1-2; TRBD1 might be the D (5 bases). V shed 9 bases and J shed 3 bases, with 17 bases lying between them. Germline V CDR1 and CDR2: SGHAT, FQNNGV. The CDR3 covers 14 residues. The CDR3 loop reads CASNLAGRDYGYTF. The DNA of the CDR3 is TGTGCCAGTAACTTAGCGGGACGGGACTATGGCTACACCTTC.

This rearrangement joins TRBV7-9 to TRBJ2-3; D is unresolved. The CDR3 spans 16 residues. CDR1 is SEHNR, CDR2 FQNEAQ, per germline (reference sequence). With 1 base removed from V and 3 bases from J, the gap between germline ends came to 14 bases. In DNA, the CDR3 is TGTGCCAGCAGCTTAGAGTTAAAGCGTGGTACAGATACGCAGTATTTT. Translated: CASSLELKRGTDTQYF. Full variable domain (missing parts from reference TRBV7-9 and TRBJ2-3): DTGVSQNPRHKITKRGQNVTFRCDPISEHNRLYWYRQTLGQGPEFLTYFQNEAQLEKSRLLSDRFSAERPKGSFSTLEIQRTEQGDSAMYLCASSLELKRGTDTQYFGPGTRLTVL.

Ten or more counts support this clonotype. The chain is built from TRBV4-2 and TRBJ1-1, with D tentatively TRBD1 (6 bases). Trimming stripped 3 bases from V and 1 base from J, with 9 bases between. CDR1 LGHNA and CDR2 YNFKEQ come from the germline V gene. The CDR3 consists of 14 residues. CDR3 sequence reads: CASSQDSKNTEAFF. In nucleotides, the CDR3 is TGTGCCAGCAGCCAGGACAGCAAGAACACTGAAGCTTTCTTT.

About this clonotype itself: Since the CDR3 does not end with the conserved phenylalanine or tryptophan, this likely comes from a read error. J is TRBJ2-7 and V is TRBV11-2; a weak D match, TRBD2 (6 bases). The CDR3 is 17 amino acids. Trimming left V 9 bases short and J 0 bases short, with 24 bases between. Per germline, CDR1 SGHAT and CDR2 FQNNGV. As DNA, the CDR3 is TGTGCCAGTAGCCCCGACTTCCCTCGGGAGAGCTCCTACGAGCAGTACTTG. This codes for CASSPDFPRESSYEQYL.

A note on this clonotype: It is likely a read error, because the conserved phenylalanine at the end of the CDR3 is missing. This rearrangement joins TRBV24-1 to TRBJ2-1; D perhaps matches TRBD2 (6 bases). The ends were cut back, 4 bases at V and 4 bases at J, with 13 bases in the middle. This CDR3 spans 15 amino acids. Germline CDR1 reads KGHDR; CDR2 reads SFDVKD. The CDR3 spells CATSEFSGKYNEQFL. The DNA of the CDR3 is TGTGCCACCAGTGAATTTAGCGGCAAGTACAATGAGCAGTTCCTC.